These T cell receptor beta chains were read from a single sample in a study of T cell changes during pregnancy in multiple sclerosis. Data came from immunoSEQ multiplex PCR; TCRdb stores just in-frame clones and leaves some out. The sample has 15,000 to 17,000 clones; around 83% are singletons. The source was CD8+ T cells from peripheral blood mononuclear cells, collected after pregnancy. Receptors were obtained from a female donor in good health, enrolled as a control in a pregnancy study. CDR3s include the opening cysteine and the closing phenylalanine or tryptophan. A D gene is named only where the DNA matches it firmly. A row's size may be missing; if present it is once, few, many or a size class.

clone size | D gene | J gene | V gene | CDR3 DNA | CDR3 protein
once | TRBD2 | TRBJ2-1 | TRBV2 | TGTGCCAGCAGTGATGAGGCTAGCGGGTACAATGAGCAGTTCTTC | CASSDEASGYNEQFF
. | . | TRBJ2-3 | TRBV9 | TGTGCCAGCAGCGTAGGCGGGAGCACAGATACGCAGTATTTT | CASSVGGSTDTQYF
. | TRBD2 | TRBJ2-1 | TRBV6-4 | TGTGCCAGCAGTGAGGCTAGCGGGAGTATCAATGAGCAGTTCTTC | CASSEASGSINEQFF
medium-sized | TRBD2 | TRBJ2-1 | TRBV6-5 | TGTGCCAGCAGTTACTCTGGGACTAGCGGGAGCGATGAGCAGTTCTTC | CASSYSGTSGSDEQFF
. | TRBD2 | TRBJ2-3 | TRBV6-4 | TGTGCCAGCAAAAAGCGGGGGGGAGAGGCAGATACGCAGTATTTT | CASKKRGGEADTQYF
. | . | TRBJ1-6 | TRBV19 | TGTGCCAGTAGTATGAATACCCGAGCCGTTAATTCACCCCTCCACTTT | CASSMNTRAVNSPLHF
. | TRBD2 | TRBJ2-5 | TRBV9 | TGTGCCAGCAGCGTTTCCACGGGGGGACCTGGAGAGACCCAGTACTTC | CASSVSTGGPGETQYF
. | . | TRBJ1-1 | TRBV6-5 | TGTGCCAGCAGTTACTCGGAAGTGGGGGCGAAGGGAGCTTTCTTT | CASSYSEVGAKGAFF
. | TRBD2 | TRBJ2-7 | TRBV5-1 | TGCGCCAGCAGCTTCGGAAGCGGGGCCACCTACGAGCAGTACTTC | CASSFGSGATYEQYF
. | TRBD1 | TRBJ2-1 | TRBV6-5 | TGTGCCAGCAGCTCGAAACAGGGGGCGAATGAGCAGTTCTTC | CASSSKQGANEQFF
. | TRBD1 | TRBJ2-5 | TRBV27 | TGTGCCAGCAGTTTATCGGGACAGCCCGAGACCCAGTACTTC | CASSLSGQPETQYF
. | . | TRBJ2-3 | TRBV9 | TGTGCCAGCGGGGGCCGTACGCAGTATTTT | CASGGRTQYF
. | . | TRBJ2-7 | TRBV4-2 | TGTGCCAGCAGCCAAGACAGAAGCTACGAGCAGTACTTC | CASSQDRSYEQYF
. | . | TRBJ2-7 | TRBV14 | TGTGCCAGCAGCCAAGGATTGACACTTGTCTACGAGCAGTACTTC | CASSQGLTLVYEQYF
. | TRBD2 | TRBJ2-3 | TRBV28 | TGTGCCAGCAGTTTGCGTGGGGGGGGAGATACGCAGTATTTT | CASSLRGGGDTQYF
. | TRBD1 | TRBJ1-5 | TRBV11-2 | TGTGCCAGCAGCCTCAGACAGGGGGCTGGTCAGCCCCAGCATTTT | CASSLRQGAGQPQHF
. | TRBD1 | TRBJ2-7 | TRBV6-5 | TGTGCCAGCAAGGGGGCGACCTACGAGCAGTACTTC | CASKGATYEQYF
. | TRBD2 | TRBJ2-1 | TRBV4-3 | TGCGCCAGCAGCCAAAAGCTCACGGGGGGGTACAATGAGCAGTTCTTC | CASSQKLTGGYNEQFF
. | . | TRBJ2-2 | TRBV21-1 | TGTGCCAGCAGCAAAGTTTCGATAGACAAAAAGCGGGAGGGCCCCCACGGGGAGCTGTTTTTT | CASSKVSIDKKREGPHGELFF
. | . | TRBJ2-7 | TRBV2 | TGTGCCAGCAGTTCAGGGTTCGACGGCTACGAGCAGTACTTC | CASSSGFDGYEQYF
. | . | TRBJ1-1 | TRBV13 | TGTGCCAGCAGTCGGGGTCCCAGCGAAGCTTTCTTT | CASSRGPSEAFF
. | TRBD2 | TRBJ2-1 | TRBV29-1 | TGCAGCGTTGAAATGGGGGAGGGGCCGAGGCGGGAGCAGTTCTTC | CSVEMGEGPRREQFF
. | . | TRBJ2-7 | TRBV6-1 | TGTGCCAGCAGCGACAGGTTTATCGGCGAGCAGTACTTC | CASSDRFIGEQYF
once | TRBD2 | TRBJ2-1 | TRBV11-2 | TGTGCCAGCAGCCAAGATCGGGGGGATGAGCAGTTCTTC | CASSQDRGDEQFF
. | TRBD1 | TRBJ1-1 | TRBV28 | TGTGCCAGCAGCCCCGGAGGGGGCCACGCTGAAGCTTTCTTT | CASSPGGGHAEAFF
. | . | TRBJ2-7 | TRBV7-8 | TGTGCCAGCAGCTCCCGCAGCTACGAGCAGTACTTC | CASSSRSYEQYF
. | . | TRBJ2-5 | TRBV30 | TGTGCCTGGAGTGGGGCAGGGGGGGAGACCCAGTACTTC | CAWSGAGGETQYF
once | . | TRBJ1-2 | TRBV7-9 | TGTGCCAGCAGCCCCCACCTTACAGGCATAACCTCGGCTAACTATGGCTACACCTTC | CASSPHLTGITSANYGYTF
. | TRBD1 | TRBJ1-1 | TRBV27 | TGTGCCAGCAGTTTACGAGGGGGCCAGACTGAAGCTTTCTTT | CASSLRGGQTEAFF
. | . | TRBJ2-7 | TRBV7-9 | TGTGCCAGCAGCTGGAGTTACGAGCAGTACTTC | CASSWSYEQYF
. | TRBD2 | TRBJ2-4 | TRBV7-9 | TGTGCCAGCAGCTCAGGGACTACTCTAGCCAAAAACATTCAGTACTTC | CASSSGTTLAKNIQYF
once | TRBD1 | TRBJ2-1 | TRBV6-4 | TGTGCCAGCAGTGACGGGACAGTCTCCTACAATGAGCAGTTCTTC | CASSDGTVSYNEQFF
. | TRBD2 | TRBJ2-3 | TRBV15 | TGTGCCACCAGCACTAGCGGGGGGGCCACAGATACGCAGTATTTT | CATSTSGGATDTQYF
. | . | TRBJ2-5 | TRBV6-5 | TGTGCCAGCAGCCAAACAGGGAATCAAGAGACCCAGTACTTC | CASSQTGNQETQYF
. | TRBD1 | TRBJ1-4 | TRBV7-9 | TGTGCCAGCAGTCCGGAGGACAGGGGGTTAAATGAAAAACTGTTTTTT | CASSPEDRGLNEKLFF
. | . | TRBJ2-1 | TRBV9 | TGTGCCAGCAGCGTAGGCGGGACCTCCTACAATGAGCAGTTCTTC | CASSVGGTSYNEQFF
once | TRBD2 | TRBJ2-4 | TRBV28 | TGTGCCAGCAGTTTTGGGAGGGAAAACATTCAGTACTTC | CASSFGRENIQYF
. | . | TRBJ1-2 | TRBV2 | TGTGCCAGCATTGGTCTTCGGAGTGGCTACACCTTC | CASIGLRSGYTF
medium-sized | . | TRBJ2-7 | TRBV7-6 | TGTGCCAGCAGCCCCCGAGGGGGGGACTCGGCCTACGAGCAGTACTTC | CASSPRGGDSAYEQYF
. | TRBD1 | TRBJ2-7 | TRBV4-3 | TGCGCCAGCAGCCAAGCCTCTAGGGGGCCCTACGAGCAGTACTTC | CASSQASRGPYEQYF
. | TRBD2 | TRBJ2-1 | TRBV7-2 | TGTGCCAGCAGCTTAGTGGGGTTGGCGGGAGGCCTGAACAATGAGCAGTTCTTC | CASSLVGLAGGLNNEQFF
medium-sized | TRBD1 | TRBJ1-2 | TRBV7-9 | TGTGCCAGCAGCTCGGGGACAGTAGCTAACTATGGCTACACCTTC | CASSSGTVANYGYTF
. | TRBD2 | TRBJ2-3 | TRBV9 | TGTGCCAGCTCGGCGGGAGTCTCCACAGATACGCAGTATTTT | CASSAGVSTDTQYF
. | TRBD1 | TRBJ2-6 | TRBV6-4 | TGTGCCAGCAGTGAGAGCACAGGGGCTGGGGCCAACGTCCTGACTTTC | CASSESTGAGANVLTF
. | . | TRBJ2-2 | TRBV30 | TGTGCCTGGAGGGGGGCGCTCCGGGGCACCGGGGAGCTGTTTTTT | CAWRGALRGTGELFF
. | TRBD1 | TRBJ2-2 | TRBV27 | TGTGCCAGCGGAATGGACAGGGGCTTTGGGGACACCGGGGAGCTGTTTTTT | CASGMDRGFGDTGELFF
. | . | TRBJ1-6 | TRBV7-8 | TGTGCCAGCAGCTTAGGGGGGCTGAGTAATTCACCCCTCCACTTT | CASSLGGLSNSPLHF
. | TRBD2 | TRBJ2-3 | TRBV4-1 | TGCGCCAGCAGCCAAGATTACCTAGCGGGGGGGCTTACAGATACGCAGTATTTT | CASSQDYLAGGLTDTQYF
. | . | TRBJ2-1 | TRBV7-9 | TGTGCCAGCAGCTTAGGTTTAAATGAGCAGTTCTTC | CASSLGLNEQFF
few | TRBD2 | TRBJ2-7 | TRBV5-4 | TGTGCCAGCAGCTATTTTAGCGGGAGGGCTGGCGAGCAGTACTTC | CASSYFSGRAGEQYF
few | . | TRBJ2-5 | TRBV6-6 | TGTGCCAGCAGTTACTCGGAGCAAGAGACCCAGTACTTC | CASSYSEQETQYF